Listed below are T cell receptor beta chains from one sample, sequenced in a study of cytomegalovirus exposure and HLA in healthy donors. Sequenced by immunoSEQ multiplex PCR; TCRdb stores in-frame clones only, minus some. The sample records approximately 110,000 clones, roughly 86% being singletons. The sample comprised PBMCs. The receptors here all came from a young woman in good health and CMV-seronegative. Each CDR3 is given without its conserved first and last residue. D genes are given only for firm matches.

v_call,j_call,d_call,cdr3_aa
TRBV29-1,TRBJ2-7,.,SVGQGSYEQY
TRBV4-1,TRBJ2-3,.,ASSQSGQRGDTQY
TRBV7-2,TRBJ2-1,TRBD2,ASGPGTSGYNEQF
TRBV29-1,TRBJ2-1,TRBD2,SAQPGTSPYNEQF
TRBV7-2,TRBJ1-1,.,ASSFRSNTEAF
TRBV7-9,TRBJ1-1,TRBD1,ASSVTGVVTEAF
TRBV28,TRBJ1-2,TRBD1,ASSLLQPLQGAIGYT
TRBV6-6,TRBJ1-1,TRBD1,ASIGQGKTEAF
TRBV7-8,TRBJ2-7,TRBD1,ASSHRPGQGNYEQY
TRBV19,TRBJ2-3,.,ASSIRTNTDTQY
TRBV4-3,TRBJ2-1,TRBD1,ASSQGQGQVDEQF
TRBV4-1,TRBJ1-2,TRBD1,ASSQPYDRGHDYGYT
TRBV6-1,TRBJ2-7,TRBD2,ASSGLAGGYEQY
TRBV4-2,TRBJ1-5,.,ASSHSYEDQPQH
TRBV10-3,TRBJ2-3,.,AISFGSSADTQY
TRBV27,TRBJ2-2,TRBD1,ASSLSRGYTGELF
TRBV6-5,TRBJ2-5,.,ASSYGAVETQY
TRBV15,TRBJ2-1,.,ATSRTQGIYSSYNEQF
TRBV28,TRBJ1-5,.,ASGDGARGIGNQPQH
TRBV9,TRBJ2-1,.,ASSVLGTNQGGNEQF
TRBV23-1,TRBJ2-7,TRBD2,ASIHIAGLRYEQY
TRBV9,TRBJ2-2,TRBD2,ASSVGLAGGTGELF